A single sample gave rise to the 2 T cell receptor beta chains below, sequenced in a study of blood T cell repertoires in COVID-19 (dated by TCRdb to 2020 to 2022). The library came from the immunoSEQ multiplex PCR assay. The source is immuneACCESS, and TCRdb retained only in-frame sequences with V and J called. Part of the clones is not carried over; for the studies checked, unresolved V genes explain less than half of this, and the remainder is unexplained. The sample includes a few hundred thousand clones, with 70% to 90% observed a single time. 6.6% of the sample is held by the ten biggest clonotypes. Sequencing was performed on PBMCs or T cells enriched from blood (not recorded which). The origin of the receptors is a woman in her forties or fifties who had been exposed to COVID-19.

The genes are TRBV24-1 and TRBJ1-5; D uncertain. The germline gives CDR1 KGHDR, CDR2 SFDVKD. V lost 5 bases to trimming and J lost 7 bases, with 14 bases between them. The CDR3 extends over 14 amino acids. CDR3 nucleotides: TGTGCCACCAGTGGTGGGTTGCGGGGACAGCCCCAGCATTTT. Translation: CATSGGLRGQPQHF.

This chain links TRBV9 with TRBJ1-1; 7 bases are a match to TRBD1. The CDR3 is 14 amino acids. In germline, CDR1 is SGDLS, CDR2 YYNGEE. The V and J ends lost 3 bases and 6 bases, in that order; junction bases with no gene match: 8. The CDR3 DNA sequence: TGTGCCAGCAGCGGACAGGGAGTAGGGGCTGAAGCTTTCTTT. Protein: CASSGQGVGAEAFF. Using reference TRBV9 and TRBJ1-1 for the parts outside the CDR3, the full variable domain is DSGVTQTPKHLITATGQRVTLRCSPRSGDLSVYWYQQSLDQGLQFLIQYYNGEERAKGNILERFSAQQFPDLHSELNLSSLELGDSALYFCASSGQGVGAEAFFGQGTRLTVV.